Below are 3 T cell receptor beta chains sequenced from a single sample in a study of OX40 agonist ivuxolimab in advanced cancers. Data came from immunoSEQ multiplex PCR; TCRdb stores just in-frame clones and leaves some out. The table lists around 92,000 clones, approximately 93% of them singletons. Source: CD4+ or CD8+ T cells sorted from blood, taken in a trial of the OX40 agonist ivuxolimab. Every receptor here comes from an adult with an advanced solid tumor such as melanoma, head and neck, liver or kidney cancer.

The chain is built from TRBV30 and TRBJ2-3; D is unclear. V lost 1 base and J 2 bases, leaving 10 bases between the germline ends. This CDR3 spans 14 amino acids. Per the germline V gene, CDR1 is GTSNPN and CDR2 is SVGIG (reference sequence). CDR3 coding DNA: TGTGCCTGGAGTGGAAAAGCCTCCACAGATACGCAGTATTTT. As protein: CAWSGKASTDTQYF.

This rearrangement joins TRBV2 to TRBJ2-6; no reliable D call. There are 14 residues in the CDR3. Trimming took off 7 bases at V and 4 bases at J, with 11 bases between the two ends. Germline V lookup: CDR1 SNHLY, CDR2 FYNNEI. The CDR3 region is CASTPIGGANVLTF. Here the CDR3 DNA reads TGTGCCAGCACCCCAATCGGGGGGGCCAACGTCCTGACTTTC.

The chain combines TRBV6-4 with TRBJ1-2; TRBD1 matches 10 bases. Germline V lookup: CDR1 MRHNA, CDR2 SNTAGT. Trimming cost V 8 bases and J 3 bases; bases outside gene matches: 9. The CDR3 consists of 15 residues. The DNA for the CDR3 is TGTGCCAGCGGGGGGACAGGGGAGTTTCACTATGGCTACACCTTC. Its protein is CASGGTGEFHYGYTF.